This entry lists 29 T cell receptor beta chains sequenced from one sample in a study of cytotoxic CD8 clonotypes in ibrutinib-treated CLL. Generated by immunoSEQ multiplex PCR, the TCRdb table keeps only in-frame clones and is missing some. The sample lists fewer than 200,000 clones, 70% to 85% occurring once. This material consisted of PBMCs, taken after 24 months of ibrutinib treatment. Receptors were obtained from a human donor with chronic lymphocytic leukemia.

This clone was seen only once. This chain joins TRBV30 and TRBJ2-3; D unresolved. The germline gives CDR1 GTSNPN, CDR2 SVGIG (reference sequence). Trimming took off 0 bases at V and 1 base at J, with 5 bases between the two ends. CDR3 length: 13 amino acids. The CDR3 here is CAWSVRRTDTQYF. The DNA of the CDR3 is TGTGCCTGGAGTGTACGGCGCACAGATACGCAGTATTTT.

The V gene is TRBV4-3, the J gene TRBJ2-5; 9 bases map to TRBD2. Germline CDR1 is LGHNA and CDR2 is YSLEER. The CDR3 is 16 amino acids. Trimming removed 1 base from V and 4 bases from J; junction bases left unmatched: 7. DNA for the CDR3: TGCGCCAGCAGCCAAGTAAATGTAGCGGGAGTAGAGACCCAGTACTTC. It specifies CASSQVNVAGVETQYF.

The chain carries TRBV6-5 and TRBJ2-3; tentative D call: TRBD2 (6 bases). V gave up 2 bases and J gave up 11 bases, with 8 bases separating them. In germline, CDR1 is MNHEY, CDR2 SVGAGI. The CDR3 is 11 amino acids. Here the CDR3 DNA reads TGTGCCAGCAGTTACAGGAGGGAGCAGTATTTT. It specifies CASSYRREQYF.

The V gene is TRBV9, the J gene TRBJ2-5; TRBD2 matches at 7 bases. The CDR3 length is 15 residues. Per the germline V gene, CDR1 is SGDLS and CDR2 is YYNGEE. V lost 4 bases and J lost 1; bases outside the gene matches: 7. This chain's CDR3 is CASSPSGAFQETQYF. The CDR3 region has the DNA TGTGCCAGCAGCCCCAGCGGGGCCTTCCAAGAGACCCAGTACTTC.

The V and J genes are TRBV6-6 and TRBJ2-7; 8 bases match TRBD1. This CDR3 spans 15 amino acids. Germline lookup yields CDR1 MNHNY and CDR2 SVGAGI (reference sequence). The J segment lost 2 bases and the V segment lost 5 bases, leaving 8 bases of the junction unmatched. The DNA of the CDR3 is TGTGCCAGCAGTCCCTCGACAGGGGTAGCCTACGAGCAGTACTTC. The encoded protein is CASSPSTGVAYEQYF.

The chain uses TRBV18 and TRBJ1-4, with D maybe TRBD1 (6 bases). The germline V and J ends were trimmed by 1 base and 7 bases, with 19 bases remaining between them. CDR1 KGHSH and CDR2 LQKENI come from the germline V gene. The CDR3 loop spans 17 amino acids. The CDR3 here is CASSPQGQGGGIEKLFF. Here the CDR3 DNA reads TGTGCCAGCTCACCACAAGGTCAAGGAGGGGGAATTGAAAAACTGTTTTTT.

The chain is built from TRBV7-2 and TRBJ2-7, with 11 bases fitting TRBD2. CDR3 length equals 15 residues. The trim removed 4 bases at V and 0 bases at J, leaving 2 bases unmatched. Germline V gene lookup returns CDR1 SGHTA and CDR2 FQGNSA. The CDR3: CASSSSGRSSYEQYF. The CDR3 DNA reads TGTGCCAGCAGCTCTAGCGGGAGGAGCTCCTACGAGCAGTACTTC.

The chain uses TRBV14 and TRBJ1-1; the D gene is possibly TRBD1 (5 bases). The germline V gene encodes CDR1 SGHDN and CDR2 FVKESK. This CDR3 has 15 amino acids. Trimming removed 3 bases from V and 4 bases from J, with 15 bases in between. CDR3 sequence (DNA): TGTGCCAGCAGCCAGAACAACAAAGGGGTCACTGAAGCTTTCTTT. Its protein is CASSQNNKGVTEAFF.

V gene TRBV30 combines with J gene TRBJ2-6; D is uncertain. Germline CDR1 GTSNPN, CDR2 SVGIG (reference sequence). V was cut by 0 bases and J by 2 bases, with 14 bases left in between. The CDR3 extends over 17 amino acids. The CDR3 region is CAWSVSPPRAGANVLTF. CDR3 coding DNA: TGTGCCTGGAGTGTGAGCCCCCCCCGGGCTGGGGCCAACGTCCTGACTTTC.

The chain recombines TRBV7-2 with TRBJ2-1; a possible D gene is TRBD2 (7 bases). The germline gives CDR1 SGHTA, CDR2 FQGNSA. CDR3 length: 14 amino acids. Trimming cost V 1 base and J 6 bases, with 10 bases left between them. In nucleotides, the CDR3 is TGTGCCAGCAGCTTAGTGGGGGGGCTCAATGAGCAGTTCTTC. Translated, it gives CASSLVGGLNEQFF.

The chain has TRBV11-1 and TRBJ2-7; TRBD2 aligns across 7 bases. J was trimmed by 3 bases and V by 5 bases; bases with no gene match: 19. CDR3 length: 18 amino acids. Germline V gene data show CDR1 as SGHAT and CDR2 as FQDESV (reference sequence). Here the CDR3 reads CASSDLLWEGLGNYEQYF. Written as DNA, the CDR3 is TGTGCCAGCAGCGACCTTTTATGGGAGGGCCTAGGTAACTACGAGCAGTACTTC.

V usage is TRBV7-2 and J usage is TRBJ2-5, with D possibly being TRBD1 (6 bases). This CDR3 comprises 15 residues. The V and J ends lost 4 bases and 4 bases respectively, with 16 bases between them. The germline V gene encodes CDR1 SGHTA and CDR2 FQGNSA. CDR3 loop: CASSSNTGKGETQYF. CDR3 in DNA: TGTGCCAGCAGCTCTAATACAGGGAAAGGAGAGACCCAGTACTTC.

CDR3 amino acids: CASSVGQGGQETQYF. The CDR3 DNA is TGTGCCAGCAGCGTTGGACAGGGGGGCCAAGAGACCCAGTACTTC. The J gene is TRBJ2-5, the V gene TRBV7-2, with TRBD1 matching 10 bases. V dropped 5 bases and J dropped 1; count of bases not matched to a gene: 4. Germline CDR1 and CDR2: SGHTA and FQGNSA. The CDR3 covers 15 residues.

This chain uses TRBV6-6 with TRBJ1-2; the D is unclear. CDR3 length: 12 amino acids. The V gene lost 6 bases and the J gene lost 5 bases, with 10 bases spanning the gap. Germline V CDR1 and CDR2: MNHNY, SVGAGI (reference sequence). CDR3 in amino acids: CASRNGVYGYTF. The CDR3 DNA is TGTGCCAGCAGAAACGGGGTATATGGCTACACCTTC.

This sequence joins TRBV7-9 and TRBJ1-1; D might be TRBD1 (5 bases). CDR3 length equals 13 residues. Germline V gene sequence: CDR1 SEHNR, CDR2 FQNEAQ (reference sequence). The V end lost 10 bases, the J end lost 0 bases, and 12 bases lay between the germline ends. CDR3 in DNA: TGTGCCATCTCTGGGACTGTGAACACTGAAGCTTTCTTT. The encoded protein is CAISGTVNTEAFF. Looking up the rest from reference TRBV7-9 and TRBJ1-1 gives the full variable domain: DTGVSQNPRHKITKRGQNVTFRCDPISEHNRLYWYRQTLGQGPEFLTYFQNEAQLEKSRLLSDRFSAERPKGSFSTLEIQRTEQGDSAMYLCAISGTVNTEAFFGQGTRLTVV.

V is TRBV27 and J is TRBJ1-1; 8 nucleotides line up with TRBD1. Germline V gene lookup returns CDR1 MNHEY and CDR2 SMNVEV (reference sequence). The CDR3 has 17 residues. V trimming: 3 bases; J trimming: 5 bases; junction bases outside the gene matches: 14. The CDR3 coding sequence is TGTGCCAGCAGTTTCTCTGTGGCAGGGGGCGCGGGAACTGAAGCTTTCTTT. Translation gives CASSFSVAGGAGTEAFF.

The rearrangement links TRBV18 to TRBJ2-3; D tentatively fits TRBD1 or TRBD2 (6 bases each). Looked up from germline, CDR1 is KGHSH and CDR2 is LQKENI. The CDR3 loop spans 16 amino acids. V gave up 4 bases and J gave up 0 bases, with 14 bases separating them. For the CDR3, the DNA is TGTGCCAGCTCACTCACGGGGGCTGGGAGCACAGATACGCAGTATTTT. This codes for CASSLTGAGSTDTQYF.

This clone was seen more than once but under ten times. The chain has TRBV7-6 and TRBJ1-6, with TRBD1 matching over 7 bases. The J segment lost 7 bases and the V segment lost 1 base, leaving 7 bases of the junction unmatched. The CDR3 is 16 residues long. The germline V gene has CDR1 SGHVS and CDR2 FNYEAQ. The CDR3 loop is CASSLGWDSNNSPLHF. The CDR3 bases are TGTGCCAGCAGCTTAGGGTGGGACAGCAACAATTCACCCCTCCACTTT. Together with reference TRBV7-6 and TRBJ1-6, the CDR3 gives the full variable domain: GAGVSQSPRYKVTKRGQDVALRCDPISGHVSLYWYRQALGQGPEFLTYFNYEAQQDKSGLPNDRFSAERPEGSISTLTIQRTEQRDSAMYRCASSLGWDSNNSPLHFGNGTRLTVT.

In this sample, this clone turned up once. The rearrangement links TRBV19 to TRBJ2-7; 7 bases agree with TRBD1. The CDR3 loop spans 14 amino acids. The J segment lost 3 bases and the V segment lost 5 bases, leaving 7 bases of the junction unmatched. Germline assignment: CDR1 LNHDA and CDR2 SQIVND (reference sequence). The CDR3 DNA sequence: TGTGCCAGTAGTGACAGGGAAAATTACTACGAGCAGTACTTC. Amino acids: CASSDRENYYEQYF.

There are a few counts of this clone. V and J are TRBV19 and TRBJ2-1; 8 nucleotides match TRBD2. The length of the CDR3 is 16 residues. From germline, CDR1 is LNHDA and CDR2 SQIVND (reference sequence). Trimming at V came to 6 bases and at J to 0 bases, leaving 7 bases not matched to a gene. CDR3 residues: CASREIAGSSYNEQFF. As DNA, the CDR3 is TGTGCCAGTAGGGAAATAGCGGGGAGCTCCTACAATGAGCAGTTCTTC.

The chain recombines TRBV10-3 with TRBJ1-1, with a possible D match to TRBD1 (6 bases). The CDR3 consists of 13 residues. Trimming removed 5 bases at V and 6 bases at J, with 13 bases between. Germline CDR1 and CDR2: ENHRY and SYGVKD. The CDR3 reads CAISPGGLAEAFF. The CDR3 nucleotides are TGTGCCATCAGTCCGGGGGGCTTGGCTGAAGCTTTCTTT.

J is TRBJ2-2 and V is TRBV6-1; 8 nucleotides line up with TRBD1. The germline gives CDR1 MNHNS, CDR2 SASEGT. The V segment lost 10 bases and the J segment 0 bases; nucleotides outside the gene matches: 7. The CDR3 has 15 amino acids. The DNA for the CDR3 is TGTGCCATATCAGGGGGCGCCGCGAACACCGGGGAGCTGTTTTTT. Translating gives CAISGGAANTGELFF.

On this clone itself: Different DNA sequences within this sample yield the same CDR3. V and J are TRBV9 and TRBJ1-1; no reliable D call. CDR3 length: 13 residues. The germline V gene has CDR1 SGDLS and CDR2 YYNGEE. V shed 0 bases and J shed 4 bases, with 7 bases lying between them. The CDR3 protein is CASSVERSTEAFF. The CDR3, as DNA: TGTGCCAGCAGCGTAGAAAGGAGCACTGAAGCTTTCTTT.

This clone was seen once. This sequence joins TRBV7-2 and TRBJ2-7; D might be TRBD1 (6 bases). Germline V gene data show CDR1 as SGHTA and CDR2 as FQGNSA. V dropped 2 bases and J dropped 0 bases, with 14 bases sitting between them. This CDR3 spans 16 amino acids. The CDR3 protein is CASSLRQGLNSYEQYF. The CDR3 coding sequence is TGTGCCAGCAGCTTACGTCAGGGGTTGAACTCCTACGAGCAGTACTTC.

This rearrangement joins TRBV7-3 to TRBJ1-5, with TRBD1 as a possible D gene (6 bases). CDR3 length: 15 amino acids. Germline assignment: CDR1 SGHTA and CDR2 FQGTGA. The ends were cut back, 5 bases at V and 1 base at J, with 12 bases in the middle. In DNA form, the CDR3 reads TGTGCCAGCAGCCCGACGGACAGAAGCAATCAGCCCCAGCATTTT. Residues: CASSPTDRSNQPQHF.

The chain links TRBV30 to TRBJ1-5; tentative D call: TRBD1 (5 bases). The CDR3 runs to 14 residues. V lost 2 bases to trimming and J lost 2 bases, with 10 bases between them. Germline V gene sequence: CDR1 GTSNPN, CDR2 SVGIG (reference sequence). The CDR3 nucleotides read TGTGCCTGGAGTCAAGGGGAGGGCAATCAGCCCCAGCATTTT. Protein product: CAWSQGEGNQPQHF. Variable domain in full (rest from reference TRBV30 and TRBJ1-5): SQTIHQWPATLVQPVGSPLSLECTVEGTSNPNLYWYRQAAGRGLQLLFYSVGIGQISSEVPQNLSASRPQDRQFILSSKKLLLSDSGFYLCAWSQGEGNQPQHFGDGTRLSIL.

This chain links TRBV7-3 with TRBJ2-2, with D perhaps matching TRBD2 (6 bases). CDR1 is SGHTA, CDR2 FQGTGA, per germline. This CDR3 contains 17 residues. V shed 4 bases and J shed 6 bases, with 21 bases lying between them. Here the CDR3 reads CASSSQPPGVVAGELFF. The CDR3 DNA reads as TGTGCCAGCAGCTCCCAGCCTCCGGGAGTCGTGGCCGGGGAGCTGTTTTTT.

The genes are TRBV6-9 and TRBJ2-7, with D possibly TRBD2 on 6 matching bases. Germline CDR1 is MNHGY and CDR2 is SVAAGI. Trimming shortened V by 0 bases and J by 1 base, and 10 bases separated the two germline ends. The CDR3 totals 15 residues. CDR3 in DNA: TGTGCCAGCAGTTATTCGACTAGTCGGTCCTACGAGCAGTACTTC. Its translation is CASSYSTSRSYEQYF.

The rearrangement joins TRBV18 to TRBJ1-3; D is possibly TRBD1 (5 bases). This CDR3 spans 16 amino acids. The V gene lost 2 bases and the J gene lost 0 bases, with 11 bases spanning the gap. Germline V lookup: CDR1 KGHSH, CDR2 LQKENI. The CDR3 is CASSPSPGNSGNTIYF. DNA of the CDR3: TGTGCCAGCTCACCATCCCCAGGGAACTCTGGAAACACCATATATTTT.